This T cell receptor beta chain was identified in a study of CD8 T cells in Susac syndrome. V was trimmed by 6 bases and J by 6 bases, leaving 9 bases between them. Germline CDR1 WSHSY, CDR2 SAAADI. The CDR3 covers 12 residues. The T cells that were sequenced for TCR beta were CD8+ and CD4+ cells from blood. The multiple sclerosis controls consisted of treatment-naive patients with relapsing-remitting disease, either stable or active. TEMRA cells were FACS-enriched, unlike CD8+ and CD4+ T cells, which were negatively isolated. With random hexamers, roughly 0.5 to 1 ug RNA was reverse transcribed. TCRdb processed the immunoSEQ multiplex PCR reads anew with MiXCR; each CDR3 protein has one entry. This repertoire shows roughly 80,000 distinct CDR3 sequences, 91% found once; its top ten account for about 0.47%.

The chain is built from TRBV10-2 and TRBJ2-1; weak D call: TRBD2 (6 bases). What was sequenced was CD8+ T cells from PBMCs. The TCR was taken from a human donor with multiple sclerosis. The CDR3 bases are TGCGCCAGCAGCGGGAGTGCCAATGAGCAGTTCTTC. Translated: CASSGSANEQFF.